A few counts support the clone carrying this T cell receptor beta chain. The data belong to a study of cytomegalovirus exposure and HLA in healthy donors. This CDR3 region has 14 residues. The trim removed 2 bases at V and 7 bases at J, leaving 5 bases unmatched. Germline V gene sequence: CDR1 SEHNR, CDR2 FQNEAQ (reference sequence). Sequencing was performed with immunoSEQ multiplex PCR; in TCRdb, only in-frame clones are kept and a portion is missing. The sample gives 150,000 to 200,000 clones, 84% of which show up once; 9.5% to 13% is in the top ten. The sequence was obtained from a man in his thirties or forties in good health and CMV-seropositive. Material: PBMCs. The chain employs TRBV7-9 and TRBJ1-2; 9 positions match TRBD1. CDR3 region: CASSLRQGGGGYTF. As DNA, the CDR3 is TGTGCCAGCAGCTTAAGACAGGGGGGCGGTGGCTACACCTTC.